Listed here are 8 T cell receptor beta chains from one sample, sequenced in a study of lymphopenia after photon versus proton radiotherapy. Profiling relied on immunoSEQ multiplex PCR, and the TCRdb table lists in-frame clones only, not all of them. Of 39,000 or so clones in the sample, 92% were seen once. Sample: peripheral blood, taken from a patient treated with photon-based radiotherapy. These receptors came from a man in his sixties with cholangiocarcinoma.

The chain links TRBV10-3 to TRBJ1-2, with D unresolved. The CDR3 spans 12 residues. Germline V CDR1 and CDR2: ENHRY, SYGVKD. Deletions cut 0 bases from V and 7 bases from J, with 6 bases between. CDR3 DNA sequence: TGTGCCATCAGTGAGTCCGGCGGTGGCTACACCTTC. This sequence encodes CAISESGGGYTF.

CDR3 coding DNA: TGTGCCAGCAGACCTACAGGGTACGAGCAGTACTTC. This gives the protein CASRPTGYEQYF. The chain carries TRBV28 and TRBJ2-7, with a possible D match to TRBD1 (6 bases). Germline CDR1 reads MDHEN; CDR2 reads SYDVKM. This CDR3 is built from 12 residues. V shed 6 bases and J shed 4 bases, with 10 bases lying between them.

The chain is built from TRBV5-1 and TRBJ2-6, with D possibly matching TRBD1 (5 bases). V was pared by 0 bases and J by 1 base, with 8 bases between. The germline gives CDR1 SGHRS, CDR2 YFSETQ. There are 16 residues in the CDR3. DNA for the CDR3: TGCGCCAGCAGCTTGGAAGGGGTTTCTGGGGCCAACGTCCTGACTTTC. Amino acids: CASSLEGVSGANVLTF.

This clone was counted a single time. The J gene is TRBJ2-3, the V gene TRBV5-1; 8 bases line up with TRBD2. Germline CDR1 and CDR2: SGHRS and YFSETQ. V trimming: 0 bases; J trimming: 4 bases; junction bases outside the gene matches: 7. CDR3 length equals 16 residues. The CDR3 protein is CASSLGFGGGSDTQYF. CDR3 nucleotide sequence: TGCGCCAGCAGCTTGGGTTTTGGCGGGGGGTCAGATACGCAGTATTTT. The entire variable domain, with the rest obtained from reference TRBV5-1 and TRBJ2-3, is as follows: KAGVTQTPRYLIKTRGQQVTLSCSPISGHRSVSWYQQTPGQGLQFLFEYFSETQRNKGNFPGRFSGRQFSNSRSEMNVSTLELGDSALYLCASSLGFGGGSDTQYFGPGTRLTVL.

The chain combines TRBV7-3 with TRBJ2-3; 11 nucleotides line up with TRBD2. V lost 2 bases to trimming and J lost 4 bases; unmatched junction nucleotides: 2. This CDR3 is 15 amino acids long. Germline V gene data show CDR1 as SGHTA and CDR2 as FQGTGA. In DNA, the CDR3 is TGTGCCAGCAGCTTAGTAGCGGGAGGGCCAGATACGCAGTATTTT. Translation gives CASSLVAGGPDTQYF.

The CDR3 is CASSEWGRNSPLHF. The CDR3 DNA is TGTGCCAGCAGTGAGTGGGGGCGCAATTCACCCCTCCACTTT. The chain combines TRBV2 with TRBJ1-6; tentatively, D is TRBD1 (6 bases). Trimming removed 3 bases at V and 7 bases at J, with 10 bases between. Germline-derived CDR1 and CDR2 are SNHLY and FYNNEI. The CDR3 is 14 amino acids.

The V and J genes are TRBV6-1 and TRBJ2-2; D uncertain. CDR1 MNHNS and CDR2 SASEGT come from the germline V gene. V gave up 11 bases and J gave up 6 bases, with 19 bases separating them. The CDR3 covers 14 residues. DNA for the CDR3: TGTGCCGGATCGAACCGGGCCCGGTCCGGGGAGCTGTTTTTT. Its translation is CAGSNRARSGELFF.

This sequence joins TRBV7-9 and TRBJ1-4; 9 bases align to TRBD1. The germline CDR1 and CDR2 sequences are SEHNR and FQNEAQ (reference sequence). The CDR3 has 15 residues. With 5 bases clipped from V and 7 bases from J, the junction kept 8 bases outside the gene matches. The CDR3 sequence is CASSPRTGVVEKLFF. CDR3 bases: TGTGCCAGCAGCCCCCGGACAGGGGTTGTTGAAAAACTGTTTTTT.